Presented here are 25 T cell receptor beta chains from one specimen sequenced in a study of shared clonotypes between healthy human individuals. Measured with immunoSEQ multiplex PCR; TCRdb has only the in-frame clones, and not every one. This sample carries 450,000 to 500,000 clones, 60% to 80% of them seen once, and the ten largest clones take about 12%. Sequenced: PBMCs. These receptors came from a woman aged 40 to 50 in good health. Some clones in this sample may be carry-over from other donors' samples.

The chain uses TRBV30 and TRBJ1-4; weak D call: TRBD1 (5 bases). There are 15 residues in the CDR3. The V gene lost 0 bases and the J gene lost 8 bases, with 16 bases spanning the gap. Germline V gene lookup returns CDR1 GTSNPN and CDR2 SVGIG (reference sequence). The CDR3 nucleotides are TGTGCCTGGAGTGTCGGCAGGGAGATGGAAGAAAAACTGTTTTTT. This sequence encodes CAWSVGREMEEKLFF.

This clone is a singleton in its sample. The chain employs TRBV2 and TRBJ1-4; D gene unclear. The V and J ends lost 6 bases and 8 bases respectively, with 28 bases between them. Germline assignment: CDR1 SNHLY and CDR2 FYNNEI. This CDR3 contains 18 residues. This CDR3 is CASSVDGLATSSSEKLFF. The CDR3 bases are TGTGCCAGCAGCGTGGACGGCCTCGCCACATCTTCTTCGGAAAAACTGTTTTTT. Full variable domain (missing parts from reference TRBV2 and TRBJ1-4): EPEVTQTPSHQVTQMGQEVILRCVPISNHLYFYWYRQILGQKVEFLVSFYNNEISEKSEIFDDQFSVERPDGSNFTLKIRSTKLEDSAMYFCASSVDGLATSSSEKLFFGSGTQLSVL.

DNA of the CDR3: TGTGCCATCAGAGACCGACTAGATCGGGAGCAGTACTTC. This codes for CAIRDRLDREQYF. The rearrangement links TRBV10-3 to TRBJ2-7; maybe TRBD2 (6 bases). With 6 bases removed from V and 7 bases from J, the gap between germline ends came to 16 bases. Germline V CDR1 and CDR2: ENHRY, SYGVKD. This CDR3 spans 13 amino acids.

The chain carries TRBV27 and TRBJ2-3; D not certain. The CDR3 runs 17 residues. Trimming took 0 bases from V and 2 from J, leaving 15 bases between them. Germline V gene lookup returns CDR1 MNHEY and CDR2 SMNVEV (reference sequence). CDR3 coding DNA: TGTGCCAGCAGTTTATCGTCCAGTCCCCTTCACACAGATACGCAGTATTTT. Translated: CASSLSSSPLHTDTQYF.

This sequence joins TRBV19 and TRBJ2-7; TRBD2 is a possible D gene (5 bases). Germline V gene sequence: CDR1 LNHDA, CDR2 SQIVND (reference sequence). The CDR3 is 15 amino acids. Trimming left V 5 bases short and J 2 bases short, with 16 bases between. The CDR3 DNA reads TGTGCCAGTAGTCCTCCCTTTGGGAGTCCCTACGAGCAGTACTTC. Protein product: CASSPPFGSPYEQYF.

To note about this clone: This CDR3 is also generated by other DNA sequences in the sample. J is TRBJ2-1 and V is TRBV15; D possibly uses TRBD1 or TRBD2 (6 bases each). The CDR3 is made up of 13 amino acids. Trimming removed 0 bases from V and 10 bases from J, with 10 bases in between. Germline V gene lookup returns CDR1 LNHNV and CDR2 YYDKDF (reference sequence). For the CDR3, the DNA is TGTGCCACCAGCAGAGATCGGGGGCGAGAGCAGTTCTTC. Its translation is CATSRDRGREQFF.

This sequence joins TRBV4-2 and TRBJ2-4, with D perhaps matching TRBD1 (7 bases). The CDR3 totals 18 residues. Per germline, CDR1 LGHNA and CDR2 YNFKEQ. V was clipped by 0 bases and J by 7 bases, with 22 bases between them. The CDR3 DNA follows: TGTGCCAGCAGCCAAGATGGGGCCAGGGGGGCGCGCTTGAACATTCAGTACTTC. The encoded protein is CASSQDGARGARLNIQYF.

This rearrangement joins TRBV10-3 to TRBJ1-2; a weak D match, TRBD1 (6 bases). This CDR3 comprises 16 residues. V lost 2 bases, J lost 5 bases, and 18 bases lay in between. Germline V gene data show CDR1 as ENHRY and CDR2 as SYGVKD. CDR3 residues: CAISEQGPFASYGYTF. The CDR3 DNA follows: TGTGCCATCAGTGAGCAGGGGCCCTTCGCGAGTTATGGCTACACCTTC.

CDR3: CASSNRNRYNEQFF. CDR3 bases: TGTGCCAGCAGCAACAGGAACCGGTACAATGAGCAGTTCTTC. The chain has TRBV7-9 and TRBJ2-1, with TRBD1 as a possible D gene (5 bases). V was pared by 5 bases and J by 4 bases, with 12 bases between. Germline loops: CDR1 SEHNR, CDR2 FQNEAQ (reference sequence). The CDR3 is 14 residues long.

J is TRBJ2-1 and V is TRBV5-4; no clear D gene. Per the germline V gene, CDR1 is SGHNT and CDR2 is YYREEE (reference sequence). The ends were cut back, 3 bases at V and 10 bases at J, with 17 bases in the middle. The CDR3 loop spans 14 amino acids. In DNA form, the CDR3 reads TGTGCCAGCAGCTCCTGGAAAGAGTCGTGGGAGCAGTTCTTC. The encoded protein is CASSSWKESWEQFF.

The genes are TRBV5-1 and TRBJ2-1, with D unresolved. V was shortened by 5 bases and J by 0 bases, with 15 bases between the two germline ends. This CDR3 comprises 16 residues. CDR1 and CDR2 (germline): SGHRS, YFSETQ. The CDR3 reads CASRPVSSSSYNEQFF. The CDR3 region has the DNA TGCGCCAGCAGACCCGTGTCCTCCAGCTCCTACAATGAGCAGTTCTTC. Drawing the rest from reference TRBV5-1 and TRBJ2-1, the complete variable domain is KAGVTQTPRYLIKTRGQQVTLSCSPISGHRSVSWYQQTPGQGLQFLFEYFSETQRNKGNFPGRFSGRQFSNSRSEMNVSTLELGDSALYLCASRPVSSSSYNEQFFGPGTRLTVL.

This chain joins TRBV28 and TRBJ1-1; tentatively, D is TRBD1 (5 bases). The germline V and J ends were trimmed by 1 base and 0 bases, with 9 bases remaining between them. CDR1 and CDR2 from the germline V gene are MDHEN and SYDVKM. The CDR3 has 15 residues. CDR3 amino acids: CASSLLAGMNTEAFF. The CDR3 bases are TGTGCCAGCAGTTTATTGGCAGGGATGAACACTGAAGCTTTCTTT.

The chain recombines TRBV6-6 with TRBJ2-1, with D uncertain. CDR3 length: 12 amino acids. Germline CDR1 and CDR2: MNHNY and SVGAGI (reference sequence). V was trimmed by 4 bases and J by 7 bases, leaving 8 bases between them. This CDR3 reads CASSLTPNEQFF. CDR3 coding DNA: TGTGCCAGCAGTTTGACACCTAATGAGCAGTTCTTC.

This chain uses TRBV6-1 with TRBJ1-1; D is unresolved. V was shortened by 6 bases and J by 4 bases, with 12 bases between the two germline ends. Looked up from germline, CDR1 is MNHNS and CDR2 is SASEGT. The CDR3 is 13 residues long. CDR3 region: CASRPLGSTEAFF. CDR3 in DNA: TGTGCCAGCAGGCCTTTGGGGAGCACTGAAGCTTTCTTT.

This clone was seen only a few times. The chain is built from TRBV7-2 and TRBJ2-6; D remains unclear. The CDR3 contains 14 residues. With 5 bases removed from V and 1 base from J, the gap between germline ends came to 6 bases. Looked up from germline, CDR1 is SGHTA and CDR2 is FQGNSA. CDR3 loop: CASSVKSGANVLTF. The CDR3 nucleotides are TGTGCCAGCAGCGTTAAATCTGGGGCCAACGTCCTGACTTTC.

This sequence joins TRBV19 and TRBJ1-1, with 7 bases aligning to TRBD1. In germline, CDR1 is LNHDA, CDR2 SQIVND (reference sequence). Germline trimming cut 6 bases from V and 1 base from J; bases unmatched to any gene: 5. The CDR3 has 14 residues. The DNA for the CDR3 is TGTGCCAGTAGCAGACAGGGTGGGAACACTGAAGCTTTCTTT. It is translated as CASSRQGGNTEAFF.

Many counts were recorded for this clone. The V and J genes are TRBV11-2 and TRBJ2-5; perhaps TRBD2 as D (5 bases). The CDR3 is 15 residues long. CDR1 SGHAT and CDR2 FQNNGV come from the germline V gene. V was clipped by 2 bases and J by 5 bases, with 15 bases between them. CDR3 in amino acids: CASSLSSLDGETQYF. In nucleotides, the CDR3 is TGTGCCAGCAGCTTAAGTTCACTAGATGGTGAGACCCAGTACTTC.

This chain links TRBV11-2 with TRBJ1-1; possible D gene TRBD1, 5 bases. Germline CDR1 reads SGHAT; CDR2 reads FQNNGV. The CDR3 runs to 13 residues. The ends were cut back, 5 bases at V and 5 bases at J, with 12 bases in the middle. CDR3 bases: TGTGCCAGCAGCCCAGGGTCGGGGACTGAAGCTTTCTTT. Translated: CASSPGSGTEAFF.

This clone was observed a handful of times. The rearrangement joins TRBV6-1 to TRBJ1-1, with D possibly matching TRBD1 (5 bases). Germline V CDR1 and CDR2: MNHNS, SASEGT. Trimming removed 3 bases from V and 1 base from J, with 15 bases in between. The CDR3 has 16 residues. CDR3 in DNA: TGTGCCAGCAGTGATGGCGGGGCGAGTCGGAACACTGAAGCTTTCTTT. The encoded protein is CASSDGGASRNTEAFF.

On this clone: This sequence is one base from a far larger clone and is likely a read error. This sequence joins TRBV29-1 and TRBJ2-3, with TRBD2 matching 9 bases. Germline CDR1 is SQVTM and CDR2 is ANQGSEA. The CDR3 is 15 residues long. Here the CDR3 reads CSVGLAGEITDTRYF. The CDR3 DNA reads TGCAGCGTTGGTTTAGCGGGAGAGATCACAGATACGCGGTATTTT.

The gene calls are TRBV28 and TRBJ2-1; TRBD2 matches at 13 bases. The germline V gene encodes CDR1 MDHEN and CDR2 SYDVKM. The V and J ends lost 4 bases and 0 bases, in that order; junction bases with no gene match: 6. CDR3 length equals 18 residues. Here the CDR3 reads CASSSTSGRTSSYNEQFF. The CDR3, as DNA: TGTGCCAGCAGTTCGACTAGCGGGAGGACAAGCTCCTACAATGAGCAGTTCTTC.

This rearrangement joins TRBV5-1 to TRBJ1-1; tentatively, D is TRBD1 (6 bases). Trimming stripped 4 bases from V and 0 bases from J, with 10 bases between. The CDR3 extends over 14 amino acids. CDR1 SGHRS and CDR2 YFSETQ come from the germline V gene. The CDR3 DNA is TGCGCCAGCAGCACAAGGACAGTGAACACTGAAGCTTTCTTT. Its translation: CASSTRTVNTEAFF.

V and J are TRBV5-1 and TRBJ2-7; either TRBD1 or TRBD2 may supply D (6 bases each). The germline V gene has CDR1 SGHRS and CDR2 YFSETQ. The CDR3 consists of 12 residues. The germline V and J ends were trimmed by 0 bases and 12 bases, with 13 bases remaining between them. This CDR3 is CASSLDSGGAYF. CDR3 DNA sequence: TGCGCCAGCAGCTTGGACTCCGGGGGCGCGTACTTC.

Here the CDR3 DNA reads TGCGCCAGCAGCTTGGCCGGGGGAGTGACAAGAACTGAAGCTTTCTTT. Its translation is CASSLAGGVTRTEAFF. The chain uses TRBV5-1 and TRBJ1-1, with D perhaps TRBD1 (5 bases). V was shortened by 0 bases and J by 5 bases, with 17 bases between the two germline ends. This CDR3 contains 16 residues. The germline V gene has CDR1 SGHRS and CDR2 YFSETQ.

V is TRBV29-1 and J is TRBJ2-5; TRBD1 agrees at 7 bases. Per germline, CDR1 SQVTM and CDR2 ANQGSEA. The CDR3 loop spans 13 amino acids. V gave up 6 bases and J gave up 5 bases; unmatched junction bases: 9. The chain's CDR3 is CSVATGSRETQYF. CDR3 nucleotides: TGCAGCGTCGCGACAGGGTCGCGGGAGACCCAGTACTTC.